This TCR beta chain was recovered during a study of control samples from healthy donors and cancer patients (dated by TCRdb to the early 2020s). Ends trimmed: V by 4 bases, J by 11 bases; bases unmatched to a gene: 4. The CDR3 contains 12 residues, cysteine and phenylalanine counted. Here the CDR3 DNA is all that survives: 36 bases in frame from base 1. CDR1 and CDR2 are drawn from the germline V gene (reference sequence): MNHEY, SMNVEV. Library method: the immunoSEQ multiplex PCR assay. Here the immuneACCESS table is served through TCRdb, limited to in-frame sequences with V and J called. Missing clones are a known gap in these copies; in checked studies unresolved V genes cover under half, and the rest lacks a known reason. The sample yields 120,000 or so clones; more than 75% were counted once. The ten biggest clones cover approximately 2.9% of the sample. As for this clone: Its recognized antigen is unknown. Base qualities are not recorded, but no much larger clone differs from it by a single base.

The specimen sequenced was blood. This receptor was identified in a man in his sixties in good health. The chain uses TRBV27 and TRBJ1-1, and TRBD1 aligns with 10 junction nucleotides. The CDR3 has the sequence CASSYRQGAAFF. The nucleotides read TGTGCCAGCAGTTACCGACAGGGGGCTGCTTTCTTT.